A single sample gave rise to the 31 T cell receptor beta chains below, sequenced in a study of shared clonotypes between healthy human individuals. Here immunoSEQ multiplex PCR was the method, and the copy in TCRdb shows in-frame clones only, minus some. The table records approximately 500,000 clones, about 96% of them present only once. The sequenced sample consisted of naive CD4+ T cells sorted from blood. Subset given: CD45RA+ positively selected. These TCRs come from a woman aged 25 to 39 in good health.

J is TRBJ1-1 and V is TRBV9; perhaps TRBD1 as D (5 bases). The CDR3 is made up of 15 amino acids. CDR1 and CDR2 from the germline V gene are SGDLS and YYNGEE. Trimming took 0 bases from V and 0 from J, leaving 9 bases between them. DNA of the CDR3: TGTGCCAGCAGCGTAGGAAGGACATTGAACACTGAAGCTTTCTTT. Translation: CASSVGRTLNTEAFF.

This chain joins TRBV5-5 and TRBJ2-7; D is unclear. Germline CDR1 is SGHKS and CDR2 is YYEKEE (reference sequence). V was shortened by 6 bases and J by 2 bases, with 12 bases between the two germline ends. The CDR3 extends over 13 amino acids. CDR3 loop: CASNPLGAYEQYF. The CDR3 region has the DNA TGTGCCAGCAACCCACTCGGAGCCTACGAGCAGTACTTC.

The gene calls are TRBV18 and TRBJ2-7; D is ambiguous. The CDR3 is 15 amino acids. From germline, CDR1 is KGHSH and CDR2 LQKENI. The V gene lost 6 bases and the J gene lost 6 bases, with 21 bases spanning the gap. CDR3 DNA: TGTGCCAGCTCCCCCTCTCCTGGGGAAGTGGTCGAGCAGTACTTC. Residues: CASSPSPGEVVEQYF.

The chain carries TRBV28 and TRBJ2-3, with unresolved D. Germline V gene lookup returns CDR1 MDHEN and CDR2 SYDVKM. The V end was cut by 4 bases, the J end by 2 bases, with 1 base between. The CDR3 is made up of 11 amino acids. CDR3 DNA sequence: TGTGCCAGCAGTTACACAGATACGCAGTATTTT. Its protein is CASSYTDTQYF.

This sequence joins TRBV18 and TRBJ2-7; 8 bases map to TRBD1. V lost 0 bases, J lost 1 base, and 2 bases stayed unmatched. From germline, CDR1 is KGHSH and CDR2 LQKENI. The CDR3 length is 15 residues. The CDR3 DNA reads as TGTGCCAGCTCACCACCGGGGACAGGATCCTACGAGCAGTACTTC. It yields the protein CASSPPGTGSYEQYF.

This rearrangement joins TRBV5-4 to TRBJ2-3, with 9 positions matching TRBD2. With 5 bases clipped from V and 3 bases from J, the junction kept 7 bases outside the gene matches. CDR1 is SGHNT, CDR2 YYREEE, per germline (reference sequence). The CDR3 is made up of 15 amino acids. This CDR3 reads CASSSAGGWTDTQYF. The CDR3 bases are TGTGCCAGCAGTTCAGCGGGAGGCTGGACAGATACGCAGTATTTT. Full variable domain (missing parts from reference TRBV5-4 and TRBJ2-3): ETGVTQSPTHLIKTRGQQVTLRCSSQSGHNTVSWYQQALGQGPQFIFQYYREEENGRGNFPPRFSGLQFPNYSSELNVNALELDDSALYLCASSSAGGWTDTQYFGPGTRLTVL.

The chain carries TRBV5-4 and TRBJ2-5, with D perhaps TRBD1 (6 bases). From germline, CDR1 is SGHNT and CDR2 YYREEE (reference sequence). V lost 4 bases, J lost 5 bases, and 18 bases lay in between. The CDR3 has 15 amino acids. CDR3 sequence reads: CASSPGQGKRETQYF. CDR3 coding DNA: TGTGCCAGCAGCCCGGGGCAGGGGAAGAGGGAGACCCAGTACTTC.

The rearrangement uses TRBV4-1 and TRBJ1-4; possibly TRBD1 for D (6 bases). V gave up 4 bases and J gave up 4 bases, with 16 bases separating them. From germline, CDR1 is MGHRA and CDR2 YSYEKL. CDR3 length: 16 residues. The CDR3 nucleotides are TGCGCCAGCAGCCCAAGGAAGGGGGGGGGTAATGAAAAACTGTTTTTT. Protein: CASSPRKGGGNEKLFF.

Written as DNA, the CDR3 is TGTGCCAGCTCACCATACAAGAATCAGCCCCAGCATTTT. Amino acids: CASSPYKNQPQHF. This chain uses TRBV18 with TRBJ1-5; D unresolved. The CDR3 sequence is 13 residues long. Germline CDR1 reads KGHSH; CDR2 reads LQKENI. The germline V and J ends were trimmed by 2 bases and 4 bases, with 6 bases remaining between them.

The chain carries TRBV7-2 and TRBJ2-5; possibly TRBD2 for D (6 bases). This CDR3 comprises 14 residues. V dropped 5 bases and J dropped 5 bases, with 15 bases sitting between them. Germline CDR1 and CDR2: SGHTA and FQGNSA. In DNA, the CDR3 is TGTGCCAGCAGCGGTCGACTAGTAATCGAGACCCAGTACTTC. Encoded protein: CASSGRLVIETQYF.

As DNA, the CDR3 is TGTGCCAGCAGCTTATTGGGACAGGTCCCGGAGACCCAGTACTTC. This gives the protein CASSLLGQVPETQYF. The chain joins TRBV7-6 to TRBJ2-5; 8 bases align to TRBD1. V shed 2 bases, J shed 5 bases, and the junction held 7 bases outside the gene matches. Germline lookup yields CDR1 SGHVS and CDR2 FNYEAQ. The CDR3 spans 15 residues.

The chain couples TRBV29-1 to TRBJ2-7; 8 nucleotides align to TRBD1. Germline trimming cut 4 bases from V and 5 bases from J; bases unmatched to any gene: 7. CDR1 is SQVTM and CDR2 is ANQGSEA in the germline V gene. CDR3 length equals 13 residues. The CDR3 reads CSVGRDRSHEQYF. Here the CDR3 DNA reads TGCAGCGTTGGCCGGGACAGGTCCCACGAGCAGTACTTC.

This chain connects TRBV27 to TRBJ1-2; the D is unclear. Trimming took off 6 bases at V and 0 bases at J, with 14 bases between the two ends. Germline lookup yields CDR1 MNHEY and CDR2 SMNVEV (reference sequence). The CDR3 totals 15 residues. As DNA, the CDR3 is TGTGCCAGCAGACTCCAAGGAGGTTCTAACTATGGCTACACCTTC. It yields the protein CASRLQGGSNYGYTF.

This clone appeared a few times. This rearrangement joins TRBV18 to TRBJ1-4; 7 bases are shared with TRBD1. This CDR3 spans 16 amino acids. Germline lookup yields CDR1 KGHSH and CDR2 LQKENI. The V segment lost 5 bases and the J segment 5 bases; nucleotides outside the gene matches: 11. Written as DNA, the CDR3 is TGTGCCAGCTCAGCAAACAGGGGCGCTGGAAATGAAAAACTGTTTTTT. Residues: CASSANRGAGNEKLFF.

This chain connects TRBV7-2 to TRBJ2-1, with a possible D match to TRBD2 (6 bases). Trimming left V 1 base short and J 10 bases short, with 17 bases between. CDR1 SGHTA and CDR2 FQGNSA come from the germline V gene. The CDR3 sequence is 15 residues long. The CDR3 loop reads CASSLDGSSYGEQFF. CDR3 DNA: TGTGCCAGCAGCTTAGACGGGAGCTCCTATGGGGAGCAGTTCTTC. Full variable domain (missing parts from reference TRBV7-2 and TRBJ2-1): GAGVSQSPSNKVTEKGKDVELRCDPISGHTALYWYRQSLGQGLEFLIYFQGNSAPDKSGLPSDRFSAERTGGSVSTLTIQRTQQEDSAVYLCASSLDGSSYGEQFFGPGTRLTVL.

The J gene is TRBJ1-3, the V gene TRBV6-1; no definite D call. V lost 3 bases, J lost 0 bases, and 9 bases lay in between. CDR3 length equals 15 residues. Germline values: CDR1 MNHNS, CDR2 SASEGT. The CDR3 loop reads CASSDDRFSGNTIYF. The CDR3 DNA reads TGTGCCAGCAGTGACGACCGCTTCTCTGGAAACACCATATATTTT.

The V gene is TRBV30, the J gene TRBJ2-1; 7 bases are shared with TRBD2. The CDR3 spans 14 residues. J was trimmed by 4 bases and V by 2 bases; bases with no gene match: 5. Germline V gene sequence: CDR1 GTSNPN, CDR2 SVGIG (reference sequence). The CDR3 DNA reads TGTGCCTGGAGTCAGCTAGCGGAGTACAATGAGCAGTTCTTC. Its protein product is CAWSQLAEYNEQFF. Filled out from reference TRBV30 and TRBJ2-1, the complete variable domain reads SQTIHQWPATLVQPVGSPLSLECTVEGTSNPNLYWYRQAAGRGLQLLFYSVGIGQISSEVPQNLSASRPQDRQFILSSKKLLLSDSGFYLCAWSQLAEYNEQFFGPGTRLTVL.

The chain joins TRBV28 to TRBJ1-1; 9 bases match TRBD1. V was pared by 8 bases and J by 3 bases, with 10 bases of the junction left unmatched. This CDR3 is 15 amino acids long. CDR1 and CDR2 from the germline V gene are MDHEN and SYDVKM. This CDR3 is CASLYWDRVHTEAFF. Written as DNA, the CDR3 is TGTGCCAGCCTTTACTGGGACAGGGTGCACACTGAAGCTTTCTTT.

This chain connects TRBV7-9 to TRBJ1-1; TRBD1 might be the D (5 bases). V was clipped by 3 bases and J by 6 bases, with 17 bases between them. This CDR3 has 15 amino acids. Germline V CDR1 and CDR2: SEHNR, FQNEAQ (reference sequence). CDR3 sequence (DNA): TGTGCCAGCAGCTTGAGGGGATCCCCCCTCGCTGAAGCTTTCTTT. It is translated as CASSLRGSPLAEAFF.

Only one count was recorded for this clone. The CDR3 loop reads CASSRQFLNTEAFF. The CDR3 nucleotides read TGTGCCAGCAGCCGACAGTTTCTGAACACTGAAGCTTTCTTT. The chain has TRBV2 and TRBJ1-1; tentatively, D is TRBD1 (5 bases). The CDR3 runs 14 residues. Trimming stripped 6 bases from V and 0 bases from J, with 11 bases between. CDR1 SNHLY and CDR2 FYNNEI come from the germline V gene.

The V and J genes are TRBV25-1 and TRBJ1-4, with a possible D match to TRBD1 (6 bases). With 1 base removed from V and 7 bases from J, the gap between germline ends came to 16 bases. Germline-derived CDR1 and CDR2 are MGHDK and SYGVNS. The CDR3 spans 16 residues. CDR3 amino acids: CASSELRGDRREKLFF. CDR3 DNA sequence: TGTGCCAGCAGTGAATTAAGGGGGGATCGGCGTGAAAAACTGTTTTTT.

This sequence joins TRBV7-9 and TRBJ1-1; no clear D gene. Trimming removed 1 base from V and 4 bases from J, with 13 bases in between. This CDR3 is built from 15 residues. Germline V CDR1 and CDR2: SEHNR, FQNEAQ (reference sequence). CDR3 nucleotides: TGTGCCAGCAGCTTAGACGGAATTTCGAGCACTGAAGCTTTCTTT. Its translation is CASSLDGISSTEAFF.

The V and J genes are TRBV4-1 and TRBJ2-3; perhaps TRBD1 as D (6 bases). The V end lost 1 base, the J end lost 8 bases, and 13 bases lay between the germline ends. The CDR3 contains 14 residues. CDR1 and CDR2 from the germline V gene are MGHRA and YSYEKL. CDR3 in amino acids: CASSQGGQQSTQYF. CDR3 coding DNA: TGCGCCAGCAGCCAAGGAGGACAGCAGTCTACGCAGTATTTT.

The chain employs TRBV11-2 and TRBJ2-4; the D is unclear. The CDR3 totals 14 residues. Trimming removed 7 bases at V and 7 bases at J, with 17 bases between. Germline V CDR1 and CDR2: SGHAT, FQNNGV. Written as DNA, the CDR3 is TGTGCCAGCACCTCTTGGGGTGCTTGGAACATTCAGTACTTC. It yields the protein CASTSWGAWNIQYF.

V and J are TRBV9 and TRBJ1-1, with D perhaps matching TRBD1 (5 bases). The CDR3 is 14 amino acids. V dropped 4 bases and J dropped 5 bases, with 15 bases sitting between them. The germline gives CDR1 SGDLS, CDR2 YYNGEE. CDR3 coding DNA: TGTGCCAGCAGCTTTGAGTCGGGGGTTACTGAAGCTTTCTTT. Its protein product is CASSFESGVTEAFF.

V and J are TRBV9 and TRBJ2-7; 11 bases agree with TRBD2. Per the germline V gene, CDR1 is SGDLS and CDR2 is YYNGEE. This CDR3 region has 17 residues. Trimming at V came to 3 bases and at J to 6 bases, leaving 14 bases not matched to a gene. In nucleotides, the CDR3 is TGTGCCAGCAGCGGAGTAGCGGGAGGGCGGTCGGGTGGCGAGCAGTACTTC. Amino acids: CASSGVAGGRSGGEQYF.

The chain links TRBV5-1 to TRBJ2-3; D is unresolved. Germline values: CDR1 SGHRS, CDR2 YFSETQ. This CDR3 has 15 residues. Trimming removed 4 bases at V and 2 bases at J, with 14 bases between. The CDR3 loop is CASSPRNSFTDTQYF. The DNA for the CDR3 is TGCGCCAGCAGCCCGAGAAACAGCTTCACAGATACGCAGTATTTT.

This clone was picked up one time. This chain connects TRBV2 to TRBJ2-2, with 7 bases fitting TRBD1. CDR3 length equals 14 residues. Germline V gene data show CDR1 as SNHLY and CDR2 as FYNNEI. Germline trimming cut 8 bases from V and 0 bases from J; bases unmatched to any gene: 3. The CDR3 sequence is CASGQDANTGELFF. The CDR3 DNA sequence: TGTGCCAGCGGACAGGATGCGAACACCGGGGAGCTGTTTTTT.

The V and J genes are TRBV7-8 and TRBJ2-6; 11 bases match TRBD2. CDR1 and CDR2 (germline): SGHVS, FQNEAQ. CDR3 size: 18 residues. With 3 bases clipped from V and 0 bases from J, the junction kept 4 bases outside the gene matches. CDR3 amino acids: CASSFRLAGGSGANVLTF. CDR3 nucleotide sequence: TGTGCCAGCAGCTTTCGCCTAGCGGGAGGCTCTGGGGCCAACGTCCTGACTTTC.

This clone was picked up one time. The chain employs TRBV4-1 and TRBJ1-5; D might be TRBD1 (6 bases). CDR3 size: 19 residues. CDR1 and CDR2 from the germline V gene are MGHRA and YSYEKL. V shed 0 bases and J shed 7 bases, with 25 bases lying between them. CDR3 nucleotide sequence: TGCGCCAGCAGCCAAGATGGGACACAGGGTCTGGTCGACCGCCAGCCCCAGCATTTT. Translating it yields CASSQDGTQGLVDRQPQHF.

This rearrangement joins TRBV28 to TRBJ1-2; D remains ambiguous. From germline, CDR1 is MDHEN and CDR2 SYDVKM. CDR3 length: 12 residues. Trimming cost V 6 bases and J 2 bases, with 7 bases left between them. The CDR3 region is CASSTVNYGYTF. The CDR3 DNA reads as TGTGCCAGCAGCACAGTGAACTATGGCTACACCTTC.